The present entry profiles one T cell receptor beta chain with its context. Its target is unknown. The entry originates in a study of cytomegalovirus exposure and HLA in healthy donors. From germline, CDR1 is MDHEN and CDR2 SYDVKM. The CDR3 length is 15 residues. The ends were cut back, 2 bases at V and 4 bases at J, with 14 bases in the middle. The PCR was carried out with 60 Vbeta primers and 13 Jbeta primers. Generated by immunoSEQ multiplex PCR, the TCRdb table keeps only in-frame clones and is missing some. The data hold 120,000 or so clones, with around 80% observed a single time. Findings and limits, study-wide: The authors enumerated over 150 TCR beta chains as linked to cytomegalovirus. Sequencing likely generated an artifact that appeared as a cluster of highly shared sequence variants. Most CMV-associated TCR beta chains appeared HLA-restricted in a later analysis.

The sequenced sample was PBMCs. The V call is TRBV28, the J call TRBJ1-1; TRBD1 might be the D (5 bases). The TCR comes from a man aged 18 to 35 in good health and CMV-seronegative. CDR3 in amino acids: CASSLLGAGSTEAFF. CDR3 sequence (DNA): TGTGCCAGCAGTTTACTCGGGGCGGGGAGCACTGAAGCTTTCTTT.